The rows below give T cell receptor beta chains drawn from one sample of a study of CD8 T cells in ankylosing spondylitis. TCRdb redid the calling of the 5' RACE reads with MiXCR, one entry per CDR3 protein. This sample has about 500,000 distinct CDR3 sequences; about 13% occur once, and the top ten carry 6.5% to 7%. The sequencing input was blood, either unsorted or a sorted T cell fraction (not recorded which). The receptors here all came from a male donor with ankylosing spondylitis. Each CDR3 is given without its conserved first and last residue.

v_call	j_call	cdr3_aa
TRBV7-9	TRBJ2-7	ASSTSGRWEQY
TRBV20-1	TRBJ1-2	SARVLGRYGYT
TRBV5-1	TRBJ2-2	ARRGTENTGELF
TRBV7-2	TRBJ2-7	ASSLEDGRRYEQY
TRBV27	TRBJ2-7	ASSFASAGPYEQY
TRBV5-1	TRBJ1-2	ASNSGSTPLGYT
TRBV29-1	TRBJ2-3	SVWQGVTDTQY
TRBV18	TRBJ1-2	ASSPNPPRGYT
TRBV5-6	TRBJ1-2	ASSSGAGDLGYT
TRBV5-1	TRBJ2-3	ASSLEARLGTDTQY
TRBV20-1	TRBJ2-1	SPLGPGWTNKGEQF
TRBV7-2	TRBJ2-1	ASSLSMGQGAHNEQF
TRBV20-1	TRBJ2-7	SARDIGTFYEQY
TRBV20-1	TRBJ1-2	SADTSNYGYT
TRBV20-1	TRBJ1-1	SASAGMNTEAF
TRBV11-2	TRBJ2-1	ASSLLLGAEQF
TRBV10-2	TRBJ2-5	ASKGLAEGTQY
TRBV24-1	TRBJ2-3	ATSDSLVAAADTQY
TRBV15	TRBJ2-1	ATSRDSGEETSGRGEF
TRBV29-1	TRBJ1-3	SVEVLGGGNTIY
TRBV5-1	TRBJ2-1	ASRVGDNNEQF
TRBV3-1	TRBJ2-5	ASSHRKAGAETQY
TRBV3-1	TRBJ2-5	ASSQDPAGGETQY
TRBV20-1	TRBJ2-5	SASSVRQETQY
TRBV25-1	TRBJ1-4	ASSDPSGRMNEKLF
TRBV7-7	TRBJ2-3	ASSLGDIGTDTQY
TRBV6-2/TRBV6-3	TRBJ2-1	ASSYSRAEQF
TRBV4-2	TRBJ2-5	ASSQDIAGDQQTQY
TRBV6-1	TRBJ2-2	ASRLDRGDTGELF
TRBV3-1	TRBJ2-5	ASRVLETQY
TRBV5-4	TRBJ2-3	ASSMTSGSTDTQY
TRBV3-1	TRBJ2-6	ASSPMSSGANVLT